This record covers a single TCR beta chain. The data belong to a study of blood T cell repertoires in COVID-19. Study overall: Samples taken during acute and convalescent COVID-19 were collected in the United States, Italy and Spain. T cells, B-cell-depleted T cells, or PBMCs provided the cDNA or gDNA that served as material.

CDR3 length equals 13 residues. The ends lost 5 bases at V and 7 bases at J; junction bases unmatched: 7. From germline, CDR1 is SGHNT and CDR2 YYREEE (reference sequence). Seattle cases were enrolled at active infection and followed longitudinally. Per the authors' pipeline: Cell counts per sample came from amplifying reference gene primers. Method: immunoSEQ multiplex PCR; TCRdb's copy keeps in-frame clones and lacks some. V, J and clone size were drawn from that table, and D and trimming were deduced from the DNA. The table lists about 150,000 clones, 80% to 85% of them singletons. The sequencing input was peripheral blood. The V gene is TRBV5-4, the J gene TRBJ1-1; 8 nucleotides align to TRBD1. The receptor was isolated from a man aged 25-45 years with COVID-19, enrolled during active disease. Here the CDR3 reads CASRRQGIYEAFF. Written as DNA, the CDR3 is TGTGCCAGCAGACGACAGGGGATCTATGAAGCTTTCTTT.